The rows below give T cell receptor beta chains drawn from one sample of a study of blood T cell repertoires in COVID-19. The assay was immunoSEQ multiplex PCR, and TCRdb's table has in-frame clones only and misses some. The table shows about 140,000 clones, with roughly 85% occurring only once. Sequencing was performed on peripheral blood. The receptor source for this set is a man in his fifties with acute or convalescent COVID-19. Both conserved end residues are part of each CDR3. The order of the fields is V gene, D gene, clone size, J gene, CDR3 protein, CDR3 DNA. D genes are given only for firm matches. Clone size appears in some rows only: once, few, many, or a class for an expanded clone.

TRBV10-3	NA	NA	TRBJ2-1	CAISGQNEQFF	TGTGCCATCAGTGGACAGAATGAGCAGTTCTTC
TRBV3-1/TRBV3-2	TRBD2	NA	TRBJ2-7	CASSPLQSSGFSYEQYF	TGTGCCAGCAGCCCTTTACAATCTAGCGGGTTCTCCTACGAGCAGTACTTC
TRBV9	TRBD2	NA	TRBJ2-1	CASSVDRSSGRAGDEQFF	TGTGCCAGCAGCGTAGACCGTTCTAGCGGGAGGGCCGGGGATGAGCAGTTCTTC
TRBV6-2/TRBV6-3	TRBD1	NA	TRBJ2-7	CASRPGTGGWSSYEQYF	TGTGCCAGCAGACCTGGGACAGGGGGTTGGAGCTCCTACGAGCAGTACTTC
TRBV12-3/TRBV12-4	NA	NA	TRBJ1-2	CASSGLRADGYTF	TGTGCCAGCAGTGGTCTGAGGGCGGATGGCTACACCTTC
TRBV18	TRBD1	NA	TRBJ1-1	CASSPTGGEPAAFF	TGTGCCAGCTCACCGACAGGGGGAGAGCCCGCCGCTTTCTTT
TRBV11-2	TRBD2	NA	TRBJ2-2	CASSLRGENTGELFF	TGTGCCAGCAGCTTACGGGGGGAGAACACCGGGGAGCTGTTTTTT
TRBV11-3	TRBD1	NA	TRBJ1-2	CASRPPGQGYGYTF	TGTGCCAGCAGGCCCCCGGGACAGGGCTATGGCTACACCTTC
TRBV6-6	TRBD1	NA	TRBJ1-1	CASSLQGPRVSEAFF	TGTGCCAGCAGCCTACAGGGGCCCCGGGTGTCTGAAGCTTTCTTT
TRBV3-1/TRBV3-2	NA	NA	TRBJ2-3	CASSPLTGSSTDTQYF	TGTGCCAGCAGCCCTCTCACAGGATCTAGCACAGATACGCAGTATTTT
TRBV6-1	TRBD2	once	TRBJ2-5	CASSEGGLAGRWTQYF	TGTGCCAGCAGTGAAGGTGGGCTAGCGGGGCGGTGGACCCAGTACTTC
TRBV7-9	TRBD2	NA	TRBJ2-3	CASSISGGFTDTQYF	TGTGCCAGCAGCATTAGCGGGGGCTTCACAGATACGCAGTATTTT
TRBV4-2	TRBD2	few	TRBJ2-7	CASSQAREGHPEQYF	TGTGCCAGCAGCCAAGCCCGGGAGGGCCACCCCGAGCAGTACTTC
TRBV30	TRBD2	few	TRBJ2-6	CASTGGSGANVLTF	TGTGCCTCGACGGGGGGCTCTGGGGCCAACGTCCTGACTTTC
TRBV11-2	NA	few	TRBJ2-1	CASSLYRGAQNEQFF	TGTGCCAGCAGCTTATATCGGGGGGCGCAGAATGAGCAGTTCTTC
TRBV2	TRBD2	NA	TRBJ2-3	CASSPGTSAGTDTQYF	TGTGCCAGCAGTCCCGGGACTAGCGCCGGCACAGATACGCAGTATTTT
TRBV5-1	TRBD1	few	TRBJ2-2	CASSVQGSPGELFF	TGCGCCAGCAGCGTACAGGGGTCCCCCGGGGAGCTGTTTTTT
TRBV6-5	TRBD1	NA	TRBJ2-1	CASTWQGATNEQFF	TGTGCCAGCACGTGGCAGGGGGCTACGAATGAGCAGTTCTTC
TRBV19	TRBD1	NA	TRBJ1-5	CASSRGTPQGTWNQPQHF	TGTGCCAGTAGTAGAGGGACACCACAGGGGACGTGGAATCAGCCCCAGCATTTT
TRBV6-5	TRBD2	NA	TRBJ2-1	CATSITAGGPNEQFF	TGTGCCACCTCGATTACAGCGGGAGGGCCGAATGAGCAGTTCTTC
TRBV12-5	NA	NA	TRBJ2-5	CASGLGLQETQYF	TGTGCTAGTGGTTTGGGACTTCAAGAGACCCAGTACTTC
TRBV27	TRBD1	NA	TRBJ1-2	CASSSNQGAGGYTF	TGTGCCAGCAGTTCTAACCAGGGGGCGGGTGGCTACACCTTC
TRBV28	NA	NA	TRBJ1-2	CASSPPINLDRPYTF	TGTGCCAGCAGTCCCCCAATTAATTTAGACAGACCCTACACCTTC
TRBV6-5	TRBD1	NA	TRBJ1-1	CASRPSGQGGTEAFF	TGTGCCAGCAGACCCTCCGGACAGGGCGGAACTGAAGCTTTCTTT
TRBV28	NA	NA	TRBJ1-5	CASSYAAGGNQPQHF	TGTGCCAGCAGTTACGCGGCAGGGGGCAATCAGCCCCAGCATTTT
TRBV15	TRBD2	NA	TRBJ2-2	CATSRDRLAGTSTGELFF	TGTGCCACCAGCAGAGATAGGCTAGCGGGGACGAGCACCGGGGAGCTGTTTTTT
TRBV28	NA	NA	TRBJ2-3	CASSLGGFTDTQYF	TGTGCCAGCAGTTTAGGGGGGTTTACAGATACGCAGTATTTT
TRBV7-2	TRBD1	NA	TRBJ1-2	CASPGGTNYGYTF	TGTGCCAGCCCAGGGGGGACTAACTATGGCTACACCTTC
TRBV27	TRBD2	NA	TRBJ2-1	CASSVGLAEYNEQFF	TGTGCCAGCAGTGTCGGACTAGCGGAATACAATGAGCAGTTCTTC
TRBV5-4	NA	NA	TRBJ2-7	CASSLTWTVAEQYF	TGTGCCAGCAGCTTGACTTGGACAGTCGCCGAGCAGTACTTC
TRBV21-1	NA	NA	TRBJ2-1	CASSKFSPSGSRGDNEQFF	TGTGCCAGCAGCAAATTTAGTCCTAGCGGGAGTAGAGGAGACAATGAGCAGTTCTTC
TRBV9	NA	NA	TRBJ2-3	CASSPTVLGDTQYF	TGTGCCAGCAGCCCGACAGTTCTGGGGGATACGCAGTATTTT
TRBV27	TRBD2	NA	TRBJ2-7	CASSVAGTIYEQYF	TGTGCCAGCAGTGTAGCGGGGACTATCTACGAGCAGTACTTC
TRBV15	TRBD1	NA	TRBJ1-6	CATSRDRRNRGDSPLHF	TGTGCTACCAGCAGAGATCGACGGAACAGGGGCGATTCACCCCTCCACTTT
TRBV29-1	TRBD1	NA	TRBJ2-7	CSVAGTGHNEQYF	TGCAGCGTCGCCGGGACAGGGCACAACGAGCAGTACTTC
TRBV9	NA	NA	TRBJ1-5	CASSEAGVYQPQHF	TGTGCCAGCAGTGAGGCGGGGGTTTATCAGCCCCAGCATTTT
TRBV19	TRBD1	NA	TRBJ2-7	CASSISRGNEQYF	TGTGCCAGTAGTATCAGCAGGGGGAACGAGCAGTACTTC
TRBV5-1	TRBD2	once	TRBJ2-1	CASGGVAGESNEQFF	TGCGCCAGTGGCGGCGTAGCGGGAGAGTCCAATGAGCAGTTCTTC
TRBV3-1/TRBV3-2	NA	NA	TRBJ2-7	CASSQDLQDYEQYF	TGTGCCAGCAGCCAAGACCTCCAGGATTACGAGCAGTACTTC
TRBV11-2	NA	NA	TRBJ1-1	CASSLERTVTEAFF	TGTGCCAGCAGCCTAGAGAGGACAGTCACTGAAGCTTTCTTT
TRBV28	TRBD1	NA	TRBJ2-7	CASSVRDRVYEQYF	TGTGCCAGCAGCGTCCGGGACAGGGTCTACGAGCAGTACTTC
TRBV20-1	NA	NA	TRBJ2-1	CSASKLDIYNEQFF	TGCAGTGCTAGTAAACTAGACATTTACAATGAGCAGTTCTTC